This T cell receptor beta chain was captured by sequencing in a study of Graves' ophthalmopathy and Graves' hyperthyroidism. The CDR3 extends over 15 amino acids. Trimming removed 4 bases from V and 5 bases from J, with 14 bases in between. Looked up from germline, CDR1 is SGHAT and CDR2 is FQNNGV. This clonotype appeared many times. Its antigen is undetermined. The diagnostic workup employed clinical symptoms, serum thyroxine, TRAb, thyroid ultrasound and orbital computed tomography. Study results and limitations: It was with approximately 70% sensitivity and around 72% specificity that the model predicted ophthalmopathy progression.

Amplification targeted the TCR beta CDR3 regions, with RNA transcripts as the source material. RT-PCR in the first round used HTBI primers; a second-round multiplex PCR followed. TCRdb re-analysed the multiplex PCR reads in MiXCR, keeping a single row per CDR3 protein. The repertoire holds around 340,000 distinct CDR3 sequences, with roughly a sixth as singletons. The sequenced sample was peripheral blood. The TCR sequence derives from an adult man with Graves' ophthalmopathy. The chain combines TRBV11-2 with TRBJ2-2; tentatively, D is TRBD1 or TRBD2 (5 bases each). CDR3 region: CASSSRDQPTGELFF. The CDR3 nucleotides are TGTGCCAGCAGCTCCCGGGACCAGCCGACCGGGGAGCTGTTTTTT.